A selection of T cell receptor beta chains follows, all from one sample in a study of CD8 T cells in Susac syndrome. From the immunoSEQ multiplex PCR reads, TCRdb called clonotypes with MiXCR, one entry per CDR3 protein. This table holds around 270,000 distinct CDR3 sequences, 75% to 85% found once. The sample consisted of CD8+ T cells from PBMCs. These receptor sequences come from a human donor with multiple sclerosis. The CDR3 runs from the conserved cysteine through the conserved F or W. Each record gives: CDR3 protein, CDR3 DNA, J gene, V gene, clone size, D gene. D genes are given only for firm matches. Size is omitted from some rows. Given values are once, few, many or a class for expanded clones.

CDR3aa: CASNRRVNSGSDNGQYF; CDR3nt: TGTGCCAGCAACCGTCGCGTGAATAGCGGGAGCGACAATGGGCAGTACTTC; j_gene: TRBJ2-7; v_gene: TRBV5-8; abundance: -; d_gene: TRBD2
CDR3aa: CAISESKLAGRTDTQYF; CDR3nt: TGTGCCATCAGTGAGTCAAAACTAGCGGGGAGAACAGATACGCAGTATTTT; j_gene: TRBJ2-3; v_gene: TRBV10-3; abundance: once; d_gene: TRBD2
CDR3aa: CASSLADKGNTGELFF; CDR3nt: TGTGCCAGCAGCTTAGCCGATAAAGGAAACACCGGGGAGCTGTTTTTT; j_gene: TRBJ2-2; v_gene: TRBV11-2; abundance: -; d_gene: -
CDR3aa: CASTNGAPYGYTF; CDR3nt: TGTGCCAGCACAAACGGGGCCCCGTATGGCTACACCTTC; j_gene: TRBJ1-2; v_gene: TRBV2; abundance: -; d_gene: -
CDR3aa: CASSQEALAGLNTGELFF; CDR3nt: TGTGCCAGCAGCCAAGAAGCACTAGCGGGACTCAACACCGGGGAGCTGTTTTTT; j_gene: TRBJ2-2; v_gene: TRBV3-1; abundance: -; d_gene: TRBD2
CDR3aa: CASSLFLAGGSNEQFF; CDR3nt: TGTGCCAGCAGCTTATTCCTAGCGGGAGGATCCAATGAGCAGTTCTTC; j_gene: TRBJ2-1; v_gene: TRBV13; abundance: -; d_gene: TRBD2
CDR3aa: CSARDMRGRGMNTEAFF; CDR3nt: TGCAGTGCTAGAGATATGAGGGGCAGGGGTATGAACACTGAAGCTTTCTTT; j_gene: TRBJ1-1; v_gene: TRBV20-1; abundance: -; d_gene: -
CDR3aa: CASSMRHPFDEQYF; CDR3nt: TGTGCCAGCAGCATGAGGCACCCGTTCGACGAGCAGTACTTC; j_gene: TRBJ2-7; v_gene: TRBV13; abundance: few; d_gene: -
CDR3aa: CASSEGSWPNYEQYF; CDR3nt: TGTGCCAGCAGTGAAGGTAGCTGGCCCAACTACGAGCAGTACTTC; j_gene: TRBJ2-7; v_gene: TRBV6-1; abundance: few; d_gene: -
CDR3aa: CASSSPGPYNEQFF; CDR3nt: TGTGCCAGCAGCTCCCCCGGACCTTACAATGAGCAGTTCTTC; j_gene: TRBJ2-1; v_gene: TRBV9; abundance: once; d_gene: -
CDR3aa: CASSPHGRPPRNEQFF; CDR3nt: TGCGCCAGCAGCCCCCACGGGAGGCCCCCTCGGAATGAGCAGTTCTTC; j_gene: TRBJ2-1; v_gene: TRBV4-3; abundance: once; d_gene: TRBD2
CDR3aa: CASRTQGCWETQYF; CDR3nt: TGTGCCAGCAGAACGCAGGGATGTTGGGAGACCCAGTACTTC; j_gene: TRBJ2-5; v_gene: TRBV21-1; abundance: -; d_gene: -
CDR3aa: CSARVWAQIVGYTF; CDR3nt: TGCAGTGCTAGAGTCTGGGCACAGATCGTCGGCTACACCTTC; j_gene: TRBJ1-2; v_gene: TRBV20-1; abundance: -; d_gene: -
CDR3aa: CASSFTATYNEQFF; CDR3nt: TGTGCCAGCAGTTTTACAGCTACCTACAATGAGCAGTTCTTC; j_gene: TRBJ2-1; v_gene: TRBV27; abundance: -; d_gene: -
CDR3aa: CASPLGFRDTQYF; CDR3nt: TGTGCCAGCCCCCTAGGGTTCAGGGATACGCAGTATTTT; j_gene: TRBJ2-3; v_gene: TRBV2; abundance: -; d_gene: -
CDR3aa: CASSYWPEGGSSYNEQFF; CDR3nt: TGTGCCAGCAGTTACTGGCCGGAGGGGGGAAGCTCCTACAATGAGCAGTTCTTC; j_gene: TRBJ2-1; v_gene: TRBV6-5; abundance: -; d_gene: -
CDR3aa: CAWTSGNGGETQYF; CDR3nt: TGTGCCTGGACTAGCGGGAATGGAGGAGAGACCCAGTACTTC; j_gene: TRBJ2-5; v_gene: TRBV30; abundance: once; d_gene: TRBD2
CDR3aa: CAWSAARTEAFF; CDR3nt: TGTGCCTGGAGTGCCGCACGCACTGAAGCTTTCTTT; j_gene: TRBJ1-1; v_gene: TRBV30; abundance: once; d_gene: -
CDR3aa: CASSLGAGGLSGANVLTF; CDR3nt: TGTGCCAGCAGCCTGGGGGCGGGAGGACTCTCTGGGGCCAACGTCCTGACTTTC; j_gene: TRBJ2-6; v_gene: TRBV5-4; abundance: -; d_gene: TRBD2
CDR3aa: CSARTHTGELFF; CDR3nt: TGCAGTGCTAGAACACACACCGGGGAGCTGTTTTTT; j_gene: TRBJ2-2; v_gene: TRBV20-1; abundance: -; d_gene: -
CDR3aa: CASSPLGTFLYEQYF; CDR3nt: TGTGCCAGCAGTCCACTAGGAACCTTTCTCTACGAGCAGTACTTC; j_gene: TRBJ2-7; v_gene: TRBV27; abundance: few; d_gene: -
CDR3aa: CASSLIGGGNDYEQYF; CDR3nt: TGTGCCAGCAGTTTAATAGGAGGGGGAAACGACTACGAGCAGTACTTC; j_gene: TRBJ2-7; v_gene: TRBV12-3/TRBV12-4; abundance: -; d_gene: -
CDR3aa: CASSPGSGGGAYYEQYF; CDR3nt: TGCGCCAGCAGCCCCGGATCCGGAGGGGGGGCCTACTACGAGCAGTACTTC; j_gene: TRBJ2-7; v_gene: TRBV4-3; abundance: -; d_gene: -
CDR3aa: CSAEHEQFF; CDR3nt: TGCAGCGCTGAGCATGAGCAGTTCTTC; j_gene: TRBJ2-1; v_gene: TRBV29-1; abundance: -; d_gene: -
CDR3aa: CASRPWTGELNEQYF; CDR3nt: TGTGCCAGCAGACCTTGGACAGGGGAGTTGAACGAGCAGTACTTC; j_gene: TRBJ2-7; v_gene: TRBV28; abundance: -; d_gene: TRBD1
CDR3aa: CASSLEGVRFTEAFF; CDR3nt: TGTGCCAGCAGCTTAGAAGGGGTCAGGTTCACTGAAGCTTTCTTT; j_gene: TRBJ1-1; v_gene: TRBV7-2; abundance: -; d_gene: -
CDR3aa: CASSPSPGFEQYF; CDR3nt: TGTGCCAGCAGCCCTTCCCCAGGTTTCGAGCAGTACTTC; j_gene: TRBJ2-7; v_gene: TRBV13; abundance: -; d_gene: -
CDR3aa: CASSQERDRGRETQYF; CDR3nt: TGCGCCAGCAGCCAAGAAAGGGACAGGGGGCGTGAGACCCAGTACTTC; j_gene: TRBJ2-5; v_gene: TRBV4-1; abundance: -; d_gene: TRBD1
CDR3aa: CASSPPFGPNTGELFF; CDR3nt: TGCGCCAGCAGCCCCCCTTTCGGCCCGAACACCGGGGAGCTGTTTTTT; j_gene: TRBJ2-2; v_gene: TRBV4-1; abundance: -; d_gene: -
CDR3aa: CASSQDRAGTYNEQFF; CDR3nt: TGCGCCAGCAGCCAAGATAGGGCAGGGACTTACAATGAGCAGTTCTTC; j_gene: TRBJ2-1; v_gene: TRBV4-3; abundance: -; d_gene: -
CDR3aa: CASSFHAPGQGAEAFF; CDR3nt: TGTGCCAGCAGTTTTCACGCCCCGGGACAGGGGGCAGAGGCTTTCTTT; j_gene: TRBJ1-1; v_gene: TRBV27; abundance: -; d_gene: TRBD1
CDR3aa: CASSEGGYVGYTF; CDR3nt: TGTGCCAGTAGTGAAGGGGGCTATGTTGGCTACACCTTC; j_gene: TRBJ1-2; v_gene: TRBV19; abundance: -; d_gene: TRBD1
CDR3aa: CASSLVGGGNEQFF; CDR3nt: TGTGCCAGCAGTTTGGTGGGGGGAGGGAATGAGCAGTTCTTC; j_gene: TRBJ2-1; v_gene: TRBV11-3; abundance: -; d_gene: TRBD2
CDR3aa: CSAREYWQGETQYF; CDR3nt: TGCAGTGCTAGAGAGTACTGGCAGGGGGAGACCCAGTACTTC; j_gene: TRBJ2-5; v_gene: TRBV20-1; abundance: -; d_gene: -
CDR3aa: CASSPWDRVYEQYF; CDR3nt: TGTGCCAGCAGCCCCTGGGACAGGGTCTACGAGCAGTACTTC; j_gene: TRBJ2-7; v_gene: TRBV7-9; abundance: -; d_gene: TRBD1